The text below deals with one TCR beta chain. V lost 4 bases and J lost 6, with 13 bases in between. CDR1 is SGHRS, CDR2 YFSETQ, per germline. The CDR3 extends over 14 amino acids. This sample was included in a study of blood T cell repertoires in COVID-19. The wider study: Acute and convalescent COVID-19 samples came from the United States, Italy and Spain. PBMCs, B-cell-depleted T cells, or T cells were the source of the cDNA or gDNA that made up the material.

Study processing details: Scientists estimated how many nucleated cells there were by amplifying reference gene primers. Measured with immunoSEQ multiplex PCR; TCRdb has only the in-frame clones, and not every one. That table furnishes V, J and clone size, whereas the DNA furnished D and trimming. The sample shows under 200,000 clones, approximately 80% of them seen only once. The rearrangement links TRBV5-1 to TRBJ1-4; the D gene is possibly TRBD1 (5 bases). The sequenced sample consisted of peripheral blood. The receptor's source is a woman over 75 with active or convalescent COVID-19. The CDR3 is CASSPGGADEKLFF. CDR3 in DNA: TGCGCCAGCAGCCCCGGCGGGGCAGATGAAAAACTGTTTTTT. Filled out from reference TRBV5-1 and TRBJ1-4, the complete variable domain reads KAGVTQTPRYLIKTRGQQVTLSCSPISGHRSVSWYQQTPGQGLQFLFEYFSETQRNKGNFPGRFSGRQFSNSRSEMNVSTLELGDSALYLCASSPGGADEKLFFGSGTQLSVL.